This TCR beta chain was recovered during a study of long-term antiretroviral therapy in people with HIV. The V end lost 4 bases, the J end lost 5 bases, and 17 bases lay between the germline ends. Germline CDR1 reads SGHVS; CDR2 reads FQNEAQ. The CDR3 sequence is 15 residues long. The libraries were made with immunoSEQ v3.0 at survey level. Libraries were prepared by immunoSEQ multiplex PCR; TCRdb keeps only in-frame clonotypes and omits some of them. Of around 17,000 clones listed, roughly 80% are singletons. The sample was unsorted PBMCs, taken 0.1 years after starting antiretroviral therapy. The chain couples TRBV7-8 to TRBJ2-5; D might be TRBD2 (6 bases). This TCR came from a man between 18 and 29 years old with HIV. The CDR3 DNA reads as TGTGCCAGCAGCTCCCGCCCCGAGGGAGGTGAGACCCAGTACTTC. Protein: CASSSRPEGGETQYF.